Below, 21 T cell receptor beta chains from the same sample are listed, as sequenced in a study of T cell responses to AZD1222 COVID-19 vaccine. Sequencing was performed with immunoSEQ multiplex PCR; in TCRdb, only in-frame clones are kept and a portion is missing. This table holds more than 75,000 clones, about 89% found once. The sequenced sample was peripheral blood, obtained on day 0 of AZD1222 vaccination. These TCRs come from an adult in good health.

The gene calls are TRBV23-1 and TRBJ1-6; unclear D gene. TRBV23-1 counts as an open reading frame of uncertain function. The V and J ends lost 0 bases and 3 bases respectively, with 12 bases between them. This CDR3 is 17 amino acids long. The CDR3, as DNA: TGCGCCAGCAGTCAATCGAGTTCCGGTATCTATAATTCACCCCTCCACTTT. This codes for CASSQSSSGIYNSPLHF.

The rearrangement uses TRBV14 and TRBJ1-4; D remains unclear. The CDR3 is 19 amino acids. The V end was cut by 0 bases, the J end by 0 bases, with 17 bases between. The V gene's germline CDR1 is SGHDN and CDR2 FVKESK. CDR3 in amino acids: CASSQDLGEYLPTNEKLFF. The CDR3 DNA follows: TGTGCCAGCAGCCAAGATTTGGGAGAGTACCTTCCAACTAATGAAAAACTGTTTTTT.

The chain is built from TRBV27 and TRBJ2-3; D not certain. Germline CDR1 MNHEY, CDR2 SMNVEV (reference sequence). CDR3 length: 13 amino acids. Trimming removed 6 bases at V and 7 bases at J, with 14 bases between. The CDR3 protein is CASSIPSRNTQYF. The CDR3 DNA reads TGTGCCAGCAGCATCCCGTCCCGGAATACGCAGTATTTT.

A single count supports this clone. The chain joins TRBV19 to TRBJ1-1, with D hard to call. Germline V gene lookup returns CDR1 LNHDA and CDR2 SQIVND (reference sequence). The V end lost 7 bases, the J end lost 0 bases, and 18 bases lay between the germline ends. The CDR3 runs to 16 residues. This chain's CDR3 is CASTINRATLNTEAFF. The CDR3 region has the DNA TGTGCCAGTACAATAAACCGGGCCACATTGAACACTGAAGCTTTCTTT.

Here the CDR3 reads CASSEARQNYGYTF. For the CDR3, the DNA is TGTGCCAGCAGTGAAGCGCGCCAAAACTATGGCTACACCTTC. The chain couples TRBV2 to TRBJ1-2; D is uncertain. The length of the CDR3 is 14 residues. The V gene's germline CDR1 is SNHLY and CDR2 FYNNEI. Trimming took 0 bases from V and 2 from J, leaving 7 bases between them.

This clone occurred once. In nucleotides, the CDR3 is TGTGCCAGCAGTTCACAGGGGGAGAGTCAGCCCCAGCATTTT. It codes for CASSSQGESQPQHF. This chain uses TRBV6-5 with TRBJ1-5; 8 positions match TRBD1. Germline-derived CDR1 and CDR2 are MNHEY and SVGAGI. V lost 4 bases and J lost 6; bases outside the gene matches: 5. This CDR3 has 14 residues.

The chain has TRBV11-2 and TRBJ1-2, with D tentatively TRBD1 (6 bases). Germline V CDR1 and CDR2: SGHAT, FQNNGV. This CDR3 has 14 residues. V was trimmed by 5 bases and J by 6 bases, leaving 16 bases between them. CDR3 in DNA: TGTGCCAGCAGCAATCATCAGGGGCCGGATGGCTACACCTTC. Its translation: CASSNHQGPDGYTF.

This clone was counted a few times. The chain has TRBV4-3 and TRBJ1-2, with TRBD1 identical over 7 bases. Germline CDR1 is LGHNA and CDR2 is YSLEER. This CDR3 comprises 16 residues. V was clipped by 1 base and J by 3 bases; unmatched bases: 8. CDR3 residues: CASSQGAGGQYYGYTF. The CDR3 DNA reads as TGCGCCAGCAGCCAAGGTGCGGGGGGACAGTACTATGGCTACACCTTC.

The chain links TRBV5-1 to TRBJ2-7; 8 bases align to TRBD2. Germline V gene lookup returns CDR1 SGHRS and CDR2 YFSETQ. The CDR3 loop spans 17 amino acids. With V trimmed by 0 bases and J by 4 bases, 12 bases remained unmatched. The DNA of the CDR3 is TGCGCCAGCAGCTTGGTCCCGCGGGGGGCCCTTTCTTACGAGCAGTACTTC. As protein: CASSLVPRGALSYEQYF.

This sequence joins TRBV14 and TRBJ1-2; no definite D call. The CDR3 runs to 15 residues. Germline V lookup: CDR1 SGHDN, CDR2 FVKESK. The V and J ends lost 1 base and 4 bases respectively, with 13 bases between them. The CDR3 loop is CASSQGSTRVYGYTF. CDR3 in DNA: TGTGCCAGCAGCCAAGGCTCAACAAGGGTCTATGGCTACACCTTC.

V gene TRBV6-2 or TRBV6-3 combines with J gene TRBJ2-2; possible D gene TRBD1, 5 bases. Germline CDR1 and CDR2: MNHEY and SVGEGT. CDR3 length: 12 amino acids. Trimming took 2 bases from V and 11 from J, leaving 9 bases between them. Written as DNA, the CDR3 is TGTGCCAGCAGTTACGGGCAGGGCGAGCTGTTTTTT. Protein sequence: CASSYGQGELFF.

This chain links TRBV5-1 with TRBJ2-5; TRBD1 agrees at 7 bases. The CDR3 is 12 residues long. With 8 bases clipped from V and 2 bases from J, the junction kept 3 bases outside the gene matches. The germline V gene encodes CDR1 SGHRS and CDR2 YFSETQ. The CDR3 sequence is CARGTAQETQYF. CDR3 DNA sequence: TGCGCCAGGGGGACAGCTCAAGAGACCCAGTACTTC.

V and J are TRBV6-2 or TRBV6-3 and TRBJ1-5, with D perhaps matching TRBD1 (6 bases). Germline CDR1 is MNHEY and CDR2 is SVGEGT. This CDR3 spans 14 amino acids. Trimming stripped 5 bases from V and 6 bases from J, with 14 bases between. CDR3 in amino acids: CASSNGQMGQPQHF. The CDR3 bases are TGTGCCAGCAGTAACGGACAGATGGGTCAGCCCCAGCATTTT.

This chain uses TRBV10-3 with TRBJ2-7; D unresolved. Germline CDR1 ENHRY, CDR2 SYGVKD. V was pared by 0 bases and J by 0 bases, with 3 bases between. CDR3 length: 13 residues. CDR3 sequence: CAISESTSYEQYF. CDR3 sequence (DNA): TGTGCCATCAGTGAGTCGACCTCCTACGAGCAGTACTTC.

The chain joins TRBV6-5 to TRBJ1-5; perhaps TRBD1 as D (5 bases). Trimming left V 3 bases short and J 2 bases short, with 11 bases between. This CDR3 is built from 15 residues. Germline V lookup: CDR1 MNHEY, CDR2 SVGAGI. CDR3 amino acids: CASSYGGVGNQPQHF. Here the CDR3 DNA reads TGTGCCAGCAGTTATGGGGGGGTAGGCAATCAGCCCCAGCATTTT.

The chain has TRBV6-1 and TRBJ2-7; the match to TRBD1 covers 9 bases. J gave up 3 bases and V 4 bases, and 13 bases lay outside the gene matches. The CDR3 sequence is 17 residues long. CDR1 is MNHNS and CDR2 is SASEGT in the germline V gene. The CDR3 bases are TGTGCCAGCAGTGGGACAGGGGCTTTTTATAGTCGCTACGAGCAGTACTTC. Translated, it gives CASSGTGAFYSRYEQYF.

The chain recombines TRBV30 with TRBJ2-7; D is perhaps TRBD1 (6 bases). Germline values: CDR1 GTSNPN, CDR2 SVGIG (reference sequence). Trimming took off 1 base at V and 12 bases at J, with 19 bases between the two ends. The CDR3 has 13 amino acids. The CDR3 here is CAWSGTTGSQPYF. The CDR3 DNA reads TGTGCCTGGAGTGGGACGACAGGTAGCCAGCCGTACTTC.

The chain combines TRBV3-1 (or the pseudogene TRBV3-2) with TRBJ2-1; TRBD2 matches at 12 bases. V lost 4 bases to trimming and J lost 6 bases; unmatched junction nucleotides: 4. Per the germline V gene, CDR1 is LGHDT and CDR2 is YNNKEL (reference sequence). The CDR3 length is 15 residues. CDR3 DNA: TGTGCCAGCAGCCCACTAGCGGGGGGTCTCAATGAGCAGTTCTTC. It encodes CASSPLAGGLNEQFF.

The genes are TRBV18 and TRBJ2-7; 7 nucleotides agree with TRBD1. There are 15 residues in the CDR3. V was clipped by 6 bases and J by 5 bases; unmatched bases: 13. In germline, CDR1 is KGHSH, CDR2 LQKENI. This CDR3 reads CASSSTGVVWDEQYF. The CDR3 DNA reads TGTGCCAGCTCGTCAACAGGGGTCGTATGGGACGAGCAGTACTTC.

This clone was detected a few times. The rearrangement links TRBV7-2 to TRBJ1-2; perhaps TRBD1 as D (6 bases). The V and J ends lost 1 base and 8 bases respectively, with 14 bases between them. Germline CDR1 and CDR2: SGHTA and FQGNSA. This CDR3 spans 14 amino acids. CDR3 in DNA: TGTGCCAGCAGCTTAGATCGGGGGGCGTACGGCTACACCTTC. It translates to CASSLDRGAYGYTF.

This chain joins TRBV20-1 and TRBJ1-2; D remains unclear. V was shortened by 3 bases and J by 1 base, with 12 bases between the two germline ends. The CDR3 has 14 residues. The germline V gene has CDR1 DFQATT and CDR2 SNEGSKA (reference sequence). The CDR3 bases are TGCAGTGCTAGTGGAACAGAGGATAACTATGGCTACACCTTC. It translates to CSASGTEDNYGYTF.